Listed here are 5 T cell receptor beta chains from one sample, sequenced in a study of shared clonotypes between healthy human individuals. Clones were read by immunoSEQ multiplex PCR, and TCRdb kept only the in-frame ones, dropping some. The data show about 2.4 million clones, 90% to 95% seen once. Sequenced input: naive CD4+ T cells from PBMCs. Noted subset: CD45RA+ positively selected. Source of these receptors: a man between 18 and 35 years old in good health. Some clones in this sample may be carry-over from other donors' samples.

The CDR3 spells CASSRGTPNTEAFF. The DNA for the CDR3 is TGTGCCAGCAGCCGCGGGACACCGAACACTGAAGCTTTCTTT. The chain is built from TRBV11-3 and TRBJ1-1, with D tentatively TRBD1 (6 bases). There are 14 residues in the CDR3. V was pared by 5 bases and J by 1 base, with 11 bases between. CDR1 is SGHNT, CDR2 YENEEA, per germline.

The V and J genes are TRBV28 and TRBJ2-7; D ambiguous. Looked up from germline, CDR1 is MDHEN and CDR2 is SYDVKM. Trimming removed 4 bases from V and 2 bases from J, with 9 bases in between. This CDR3 has 13 residues. The CDR3 protein is CASSSPETYEQYF. The DNA for the CDR3 is TGTGCCAGCAGTTCCCCAGAGACCTACGAGCAGTACTTC.

The rearrangement uses TRBV6-5 and TRBJ1-2, with D maybe TRBD1 (6 bases). Germline-derived CDR1 and CDR2 are MNHEY and SVGAGI. V was pared by 0 bases and J by 1 base, with 12 bases between. The CDR3 covers 16 residues. Here the CDR3 DNA reads TGTGCCAGCAGTTACTCTAGCGAGGGGGGTAACTATGGCTACACCTTC. Its translation is CASSYSSEGGNYGYTF.

The chain is built from TRBV7-3 and TRBJ2-1; possibly TRBD2 for D (5 bases). The germline V gene encodes CDR1 SGHTA and CDR2 FQGTGA. Trimming removed 0 bases at V and 6 bases at J, with 15 bases between. The CDR3 runs to 16 residues. The CDR3 DNA follows: TGTGCCAGCAGCTTAACTCCGGACCCCGGAGGCAATGAGCAGTTCTTC. It encodes CASSLTPDPGGNEQFF.

The rearrangement links TRBV5-6 to TRBJ2-5, with TRBD2 matching 9 bases. This CDR3 contains 13 residues. The V gene's germline CDR1 is SGHDT and CDR2 YYEEEE. Germline trimming cut 4 bases from V and 8 bases from J; bases unmatched to any gene: 6. This CDR3 is CASSTGTSSTQYF. The DNA for the CDR3 is TGTGCCAGCAGCACCGGGACTAGCTCTACCCAGTACTTC. Complete variable domain (other parts from reference TRBV5-6 and TRBJ2-5): DAGVTQSPTHLIKTRGQQVTLRCSPKSGHDTVSWYQQALGQGPQFIFQYYEEEERQRGNFPDRFSGHQFPNYSSELNVNALLLGDSALYLCASSTGTSSTQYFGPGTRLLVL.